What follows are 25 T cell receptor beta chains derived from one specimen sequenced in a study of metastatic and nonmetastatic thyroid tumors. All patients reached thyroid surgery having received no treatment beforehand. TCRdb redid the clone calls on the PCR reads using MiXCR. This table has about 25,000 clones, approximately 24% appearing once. The sequencing input was blood. The receptor set was obtained from a female donor with papillary thyroid cancer or a benign thyroid nodule (not recorded which). Some clones in this sample may be carry-over from other donors' samples.

This clone was observed a few times. At one of its ends the junction is not consistent with the germline gene, which may arise from a read error. The chain employs TRBV6-1 and TRBJ2-5; 11 nucleotides agree with TRBD2. The CDR3 is 18 residues long. Germline-derived CDR1 and CDR2 are MNHNS and SASEGT. CDR3 amino acids: CVSRGLAVGLRGGETQYF. The CDR3 DNA reads TGTGTCAGCAGGGGACTAGCGGTGGGTCTTCGGGGCGGAGAGACCCAGTACTTC.

This clone was detected many times. The rearrangement joins TRBV7-9 to TRBJ1-6; 8 bases are a match to TRBD1. The germline V gene encodes CDR1 SEHNR and CDR2 FQNEAQ (reference sequence). This CDR3 has 15 amino acids. V gave up 5 bases and J gave up 6 bases; unmatched junction bases: 6. CDR3 DNA: TGTGCCAGCAGCAGTCAGGGGGCAGGTAATTCACCCCTCCACTTT. Translation gives CASSSQGAGNSPLHF.

This clone is labeled medium-sized. This chain uses TRBV28 with TRBJ1-2; D unresolved. Germline loops: CDR1 MDHEN, CDR2 SYDVKM. V shed 3 bases and J shed 6 bases, with 5 bases lying between them. The CDR3 sequence is 11 residues long. CDR3: CASSFTHGYTF. CDR3 DNA sequence: TGTGCCAGCAGTTTTACACATGGCTACACCTTC.

This clone was counted at least ten times. The same CDR3 also results from other DNA sequences found in this sample. V gene TRBV29-1 combines with J gene TRBJ1-3; D uncertain. V was trimmed by 6 bases and J by 0 bases, leaving 6 bases between them. The CDR3 sequence is 12 residues long. Germline CDR1 and CDR2: SQVTM and ANQGSEA. The chain's CDR3 is CSVTTSGNTIYF. In nucleotides, the CDR3 is TGCAGCGTAACAACCTCTGGAAACACCATATATTTT.

This clone has ten or more counts. The V call is TRBV28, the J call TRBJ1-5, with D perhaps TRBD1 (5 bases). V was cut by 6 bases and J by 0 bases, with 9 bases left in between. Germline V lookup: CDR1 MDHEN, CDR2 SYDVKM. The CDR3 has 14 amino acids. The CDR3 region is CASSSGYSNQPQHF. The CDR3, as DNA: TGTGCCAGCAGCTCAGGGTATAGCAATCAGCCCCAGCATTTT.

As regards this clone: The conserved phenylalanine or tryptophan normally closing the CDR3 is absent here, so this likely arose from a read error. The rearrangement joins TRBV6-1 to TRBJ2-1, with D unresolved. Germline-derived CDR1 and CDR2 are MNHNS and SASEGT. The CDR3 is 15 amino acids. CDR3 amino acids: CASRRRTSGYDEQFL. In DNA, the CDR3 is TGTGCCAGCCGTCGACGTACCTCCGGCTACGATGAGCAGTTCTTA.

Of note for this clone: One base away lies a much larger clone, so this may be a sequencing read error. The chain joins TRBV2 to TRBJ2-5; unclear D gene. V gave up 11 bases and J gave up 4 bases, with 17 bases separating them. The CDR3 spans 13 residues. CDR1 is SNHLY, CDR2 FYNNEI, per germline. The CDR3 DNA follows: TGTGCCGGCCTGGCGTTGGAAGGAGAGACCCAGTACTTC. Translating it yields CAGLALEGETQYF.

At least ten counts were recorded for this clone. The chain has TRBV9 and TRBJ2-1; 13 nucleotides line up with TRBD2. CDR3 length equals 15 residues. CDR1 and CDR2 from the germline V gene are SGDLS and YYNGEE. Losses at the gene ends were 3 bases for V and 8 bases for J; bases not matched to a gene: 5. CDR3 in amino acids: CASSGTSGSYDEQFF. For the CDR3, the DNA is TGTGCCAGCAGCGGGACTAGCGGGAGTTACGATGAGCAGTTCTTC.

This clone rates as medium-sized (0.01 to 0.1%). This chain links TRBV7-2 with TRBJ2-7; weak D call: TRBD1 (5 bases). The CDR3 covers 14 residues. CDR1 and CDR2 from the germline V gene are SGHTA and FQGNSA. V lost 2 bases and J lost 3, with 11 bases in between. The CDR3 sequence: CASSLSRGLYEQYF. CDR3 nucleotide sequence: TGTGCCAGCAGCTTATCAAGGGGCCTCTACGAGCAGTACTTC. Drawing the rest from reference TRBV7-2 and TRBJ2-7, the complete variable domain is GAGVSQSPSNKVTEKGKDVELRCDPISGHTALYWYRQSLGQGLEFLIYFQGNSAPDKSGLPSDRFSAERTGGSVSTLTIQRTQQEDSAVYLCASSLSRGLYEQYFGPGTRLTVT.

There are a few counts of this clone. The CDR3 here is CSARYSPGELFF. The DNA of the CDR3 is TGCAGCGCCCGTTATTCCCCCGGGGAGCTGTTTTTT. The V call is TRBV29-1, the J call TRBJ2-2; D uncertain. V was shortened by 7 bases and J by 6 bases, with 12 bases between the two germline ends. This CDR3 has 12 residues. In germline, CDR1 is SQVTM, CDR2 ANQGSEA.

On this clone: A much larger clone is a single base away; this may be a read error. The rearrangement joins TRBV10-3 to TRBJ2-3; TRBD2 matches 8 bases. Germline V gene data show CDR1 as ENHRY and CDR2 as SYGVKD. V dropped 6 bases and J dropped 0; count of bases not matched to a gene: 11. The CDR3 spans 17 residues. The CDR3 region has the DNA TGTGCCATCAGCCTGGGCCGGGTAGCGGGAAGCACAGATACGCAGTATTTT. Translation: CAISLGRVAGSTDTQYF.

This clone appeared many times. The chain combines TRBV12-3 or TRBV12-4 with TRBJ2-2; D perhaps matches TRBD2 (5 bases). V lost 4 bases to trimming and J lost 6 bases, with 9 bases between them. This CDR3 comprises 13 residues. CDR3 region: CASSSRRPGELFF. CDR3 coding DNA: TGTGCCAGCAGTTCAAGGAGGCCCGGGGAGCTGTTTTTT.

About this clone itself: This CDR3 fails to terminate in the conserved phenylalanine or tryptophan, so it likely reflects a read error. The chain links TRBV18 to TRBJ1-1; possibly TRBD1 for D (5 bases). Germline values: CDR1 KGHSH, CDR2 LQKENI. This CDR3 has 14 amino acids. Between the trimmed V and J ends, which lost 3 bases and 3 bases, there was a span of 11 bases. In DNA form, the CDR3 reads TGTGCCAGCTCACCTTCCAGGGATCACACTGAAGCTTTCTCT. This encodes CASSPSRDHTEAFS.

This chain uses TRBV20-1 with TRBJ1-1, with TRBD1 as a possible D gene (6 bases). The CDR3 totals 13 residues. The ends were cut back, 0 bases at V and 11 bases at J, with 16 bases in the middle. Germline V gene data show CDR1 as DFQATT and CDR2 as SNEGSKA (reference sequence). The CDR3: CSARDDRKTYAFF. Here the CDR3 DNA reads TGCAGTGCTAGAGATGACAGGAAGACTTATGCTTTCTTT.

This clone was counted at least ten times. This rearrangement joins TRBV6-6 to TRBJ1-1, with unresolved D. Germline loops: CDR1 MNHNY, CDR2 SVGAGI (reference sequence). Between the trimmed V and J ends, which lost 7 bases and 1 base, there was a span of 28 bases. This CDR3 comprises 19 residues. The DNA of the CDR3 is TGTGCCAGCACCATGCTTAGAGGGTCTGACACCCCTAGGAACACTGAAGCTTTCTTT. Protein: CASTMLRGSDTPRNTEAFF.

This clone was counted at least ten times. The gene calls are TRBV10-3 and TRBJ1-3, with a weak D call TRBD1 (5 bases). Germline V gives CDR1 ENHRY, CDR2 SYGVKD. Trimming took off 6 bases at V and 4 bases at J, with 13 bases between the two ends. The CDR3 loop spans 14 amino acids. CDR3 protein: CAIRGDSSGNTIYF. Here the CDR3 DNA reads TGTGCCATCAGGGGGGACTCATCGGGAAACACCATATATTTT.

With regard to this clone: Other DNA sequences in this sample translate to the same CDR3. J is TRBJ2-3 and V is TRBV6-4, with D perhaps given as TRBD1 or TRBD2 (5 bases each). There are 14 residues in the CDR3. In germline, CDR1 is MRHNA, CDR2 SNTAGT. V lost 2 bases to trimming and J lost 3 bases, with 9 bases between them. CDR3 amino acids: CASSDRGVTDTQYF. The DNA for the CDR3 is TGTGCCAGCAGTGACAGGGGAGTGACAGATACGCAGTATTTT.

About this clone itself: Germline is not matched at one junction end, which may reflect a read error. V and J are TRBV3-1 and TRBJ2-2; TRBD2 might be the D (6 bases). Germline CDR1 is LGHDT and CDR2 is YNNKEL (reference sequence). This CDR3 contains 14 residues. The CDR3: CASSHKGGTGELVF. CDR3 coding DNA: TGTGCCAGCAGCCACAAGGGAGGAACCGGGGAGCTGGTTTTT.

This clone was seen more than once but under ten times. The rearrangement uses TRBV6-2 or TRBV6-3 and TRBJ1-1; D remains unclear. The CDR3 has 14 amino acids. Trimming shortened V by 4 bases and J by 3 bases, and 12 bases separated the two germline ends. Germline assignment: CDR1 MNHEY and CDR2 SVGEGT. CDR3 DNA sequence: TGTGCCAGCAGTTTTGGTGGGTCGTACACTGAAGCTTTCTTT. Translating gives CASSFGGSYTEAFF.

This clone was observed at least ten times. The chain links TRBV9 to TRBJ2-1; D unclear. CDR1 is SGDLS, CDR2 YYNGEE, per germline. The CDR3 has 15 residues. V lost 3 bases and J lost 3, with 13 bases in between. As DNA, the CDR3 is TGTGCCAGCAGCGCGCCTCCGGCCAGCTACAATGAGCAGTTCTTC. It translates to CASSAPPASYNEQFF.

This clone was counted ten times or more. This chain joins TRBV3-1 and TRBJ2-5; D is perhaps TRBD1 (5 bases). Germline values: CDR1 LGHDT, CDR2 YNNKEL (reference sequence). V lost 2 bases, J lost 9 bases, and 10 bases lay in between. CDR3 length: 12 amino acids. In DNA form, the CDR3 reads TGTGCCAGCAGCCAACAGGGCCGGGCCCAGTACTTC. Translating gives CASSQQGRAQYF.

This clone was recorded many times. This chain connects TRBV28 to TRBJ2-5; D may be TRBD1 (5 bases). Germline assignment: CDR1 MDHEN and CDR2 SYDVKM. The CDR3 spans 14 residues. The V end was cut by 8 bases, the J end by 2 bases, with 15 bases between. CDR3 region: CASGDRQGQETQYF. The CDR3 region has the DNA TGTGCCAGCGGCGACCGTCAGGGTCAAGAGACCCAGTACTTC.

V is TRBV2 and J is TRBJ2-7, with D uncertain. The CDR3 length is 12 residues. Per the germline V gene, CDR1 is SNHLY and CDR2 is FYNNEI. With 10 bases removed from V and 8 bases from J, the gap between germline ends came to 18 bases. The CDR3 loop is CAMSQGRNKQYF. The DNA for the CDR3 is TGTGCCATGAGTCAAGGTCGAAACAAGCAGTACTTC.

By proportion, this clone is medium-sized. V gene TRBV6-1 combines with J gene TRBJ2-3; the match to TRBD2 covers 10 bases. Germline trimming cut 6 bases from V and 2 bases from J; bases unmatched to any gene: 8. Per germline, CDR1 MNHNS and CDR2 SASEGT. CDR3 length: 16 residues. CDR3 amino acids: CASSRTLAGPTDTQYF. In DNA form, the CDR3 reads TGTGCCAGCAGCCGAACACTAGCGGGACCCACAGATACGCAGTATTTT.

Comments on this clone: One end of the junction is discordant with germline, which a read error may explain. The chain couples TRBV20-1 to TRBJ1-5, with 9 bases fitting TRBD1. Germline V gives CDR1 DFQATT, CDR2 SNEGSKA (reference sequence). This CDR3 comprises 19 residues. The CDR3 protein is CSARDPAGTGMYSNQPQHF. In nucleotides, the CDR3 is TGCAGTGCTAGAGATCCTGCCGGGACAGGGATGTATAGCAATCAGCCACAGCATTTT.